The entry below gives a single T cell receptor (beta chain) sequence along with its context. Method: immunoSEQ multiplex PCR; TCRdb's copy keeps in-frame clones and lacks some. The sample holds roughly 140,000 clones; over 70% are singletons and the top ten take about 9%. These data come from a study of blood T cell repertoires in COVID-19. In germline, CDR1 is DFQATT, CDR2 SNEGSKA (reference sequence). The CDR3 contains 15 residues. With 3 bases removed from V and 1 base from J, the gap between germline ends came to 15 bases. Sequences were obtained from peripheral blood. The clonotype comes from a man aged 50 to 60 with active or convalescent COVID-19. The V and J genes are TRBV20-1 and TRBJ2-5, with D perhaps TRBD2 (5 bases). CDR3 DNA sequence: TGCAGTGCTAGTCGGGGAACTGGACTCCAAGAGACCCAGTACTTC. It encodes CSASRGTGLQETQYF.